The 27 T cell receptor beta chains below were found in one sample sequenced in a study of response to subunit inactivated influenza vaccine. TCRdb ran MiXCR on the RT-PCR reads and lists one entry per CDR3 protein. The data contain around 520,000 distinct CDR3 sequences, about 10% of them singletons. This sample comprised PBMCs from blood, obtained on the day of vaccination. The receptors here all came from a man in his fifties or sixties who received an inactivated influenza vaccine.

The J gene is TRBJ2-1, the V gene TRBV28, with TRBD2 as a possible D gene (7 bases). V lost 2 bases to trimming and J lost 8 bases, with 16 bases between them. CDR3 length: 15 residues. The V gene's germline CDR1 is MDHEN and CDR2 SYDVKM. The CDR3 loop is CASSLGGARSHEQFF. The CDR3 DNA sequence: TGTGCCAGCAGTTTAGGGGGGGCCCGTTCGCATGAGCAGTTCTTC.

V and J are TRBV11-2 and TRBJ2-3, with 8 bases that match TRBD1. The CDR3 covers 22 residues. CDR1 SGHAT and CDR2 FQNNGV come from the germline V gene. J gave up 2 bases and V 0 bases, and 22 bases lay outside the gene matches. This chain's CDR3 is CASSLEGRGRRSGRPDTDTQYF. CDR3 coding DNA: TGTGCCAGCAGCTTAGAGGGCAGGGGGCGCCGGAGCGGACGACCTGACACAGATACGCAGTATTTT.

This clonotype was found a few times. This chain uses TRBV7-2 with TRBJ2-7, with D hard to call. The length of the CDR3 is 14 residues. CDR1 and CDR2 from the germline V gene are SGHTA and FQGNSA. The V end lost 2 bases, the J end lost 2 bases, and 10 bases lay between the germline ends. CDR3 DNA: TGTGCCAGCAGCTTAAGCGCAGCTACCTACGAGCAGTACTTC. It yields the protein CASSLSAATYEQYF. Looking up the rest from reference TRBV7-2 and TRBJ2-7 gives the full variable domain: GAGVSQSPSNKVTEKGKDVELRCDPISGHTALYWYRQSLGQGLEFLIYFQGNSAPDKSGLPSDRFSAERTGGSVSTLTIQRTQQEDSAVYLCASSLSAATYEQYFGPGTRLTVT.

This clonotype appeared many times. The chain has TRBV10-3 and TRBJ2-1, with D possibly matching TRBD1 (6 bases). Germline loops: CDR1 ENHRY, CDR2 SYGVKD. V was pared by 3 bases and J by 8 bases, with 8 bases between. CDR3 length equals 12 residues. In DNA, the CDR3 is TGTGCCATCAGTGAACAGGGTTATGAGCAGTTCTTC. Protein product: CAISEQGYEQFF.

Here the CDR3 DNA reads TGTGCCAGTACGAATAGACAGGATTTCTCCTACGAGCAGTACTTC. Translating gives CASTNRQDFSYEQYF. The genes are TRBV2 and TRBJ2-7; TRBD1 is a possible D gene (6 bases). This CDR3 region has 15 residues. V lost 9 bases and J 0 bases, leaving 18 bases between the germline ends. Germline lookup yields CDR1 SNHLY and CDR2 FYNNEI. The full variable domain, its missing parts supplied by reference TRBV2 and TRBJ2-7, is EPEVTQTPSHQVTQMGQEVILRCVPISNHLYFYWYRQILGQKVEFLVSFYNNEISEKSEIFDDQFSVERPDGSNFTLKIRSTKLEDSAMYFCASTNRQDFSYEQYFGPGTRLTVT.

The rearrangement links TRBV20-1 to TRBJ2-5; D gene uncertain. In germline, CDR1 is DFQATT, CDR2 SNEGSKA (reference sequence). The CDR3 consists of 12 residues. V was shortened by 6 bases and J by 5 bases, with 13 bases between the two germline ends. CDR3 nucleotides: TGCAGTGCCCAGGACGCAGTGGAGACCCAGTACTTC. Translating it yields CSAQDAVETQYF.

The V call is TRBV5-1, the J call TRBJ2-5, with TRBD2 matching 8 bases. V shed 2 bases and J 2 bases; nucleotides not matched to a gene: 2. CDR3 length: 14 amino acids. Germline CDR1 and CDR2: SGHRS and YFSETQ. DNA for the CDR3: TGCGCCAGCAGCTTCTCTAGCGGGCAAGAGACCCAGTACTTC. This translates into CASSFSSGQETQYF.

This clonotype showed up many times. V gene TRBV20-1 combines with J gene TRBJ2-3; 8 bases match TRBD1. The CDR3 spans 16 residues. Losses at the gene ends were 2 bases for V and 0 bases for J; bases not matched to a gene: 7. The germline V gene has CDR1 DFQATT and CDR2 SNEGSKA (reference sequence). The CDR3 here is CSARPNRGASTDTQYF. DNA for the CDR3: TGCAGTGCTAGACCTAACAGGGGGGCTAGCACAGATACGCAGTATTTT.

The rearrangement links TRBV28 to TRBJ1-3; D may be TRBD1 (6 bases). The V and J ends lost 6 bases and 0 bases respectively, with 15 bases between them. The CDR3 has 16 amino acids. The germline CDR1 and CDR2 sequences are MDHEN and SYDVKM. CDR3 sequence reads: CASRLPTGNSGNTIYF. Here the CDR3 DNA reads TGTGCCAGCAGACTCCCGACAGGAAACTCTGGAAACACCATATATTTT.

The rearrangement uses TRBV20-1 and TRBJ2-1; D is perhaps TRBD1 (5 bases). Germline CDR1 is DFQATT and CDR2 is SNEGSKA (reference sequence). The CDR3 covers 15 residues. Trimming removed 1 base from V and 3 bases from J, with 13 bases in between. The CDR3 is CSARGRGNSYNEQFF. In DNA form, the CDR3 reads TGCAGTGCTAGAGGAAGGGGCAACAGCTACAATGAGCAGTTCTTC.

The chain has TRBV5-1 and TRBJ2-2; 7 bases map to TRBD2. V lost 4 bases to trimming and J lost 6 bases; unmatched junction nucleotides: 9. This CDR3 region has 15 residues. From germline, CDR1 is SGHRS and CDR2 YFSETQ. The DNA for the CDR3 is TGCGCCAGCAGCCATGGACTAGAGAGGCCCGGGGAGCTGTTTTTT. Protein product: CASSHGLERPGELFF.

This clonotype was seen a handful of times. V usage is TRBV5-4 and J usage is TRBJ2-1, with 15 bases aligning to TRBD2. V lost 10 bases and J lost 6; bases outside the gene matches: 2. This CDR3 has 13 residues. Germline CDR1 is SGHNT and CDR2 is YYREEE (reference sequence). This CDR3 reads CAAGLAGGNEQFF. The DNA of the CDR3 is TGTGCCGCGGGACTAGCGGGGGGCAATGAGCAGTTCTTC.

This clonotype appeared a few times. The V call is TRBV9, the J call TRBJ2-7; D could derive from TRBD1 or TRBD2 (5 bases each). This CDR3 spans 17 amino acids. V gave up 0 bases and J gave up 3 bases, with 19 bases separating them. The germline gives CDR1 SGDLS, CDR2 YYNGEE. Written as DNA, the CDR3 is TGTGCCAGCAGCGTAGGGGGTTCGATCGGGGCCGTCTACGAGCAGTACTTC. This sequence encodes CASSVGGSIGAVYEQYF.

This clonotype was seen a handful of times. CDR3 protein: CATSENPPGYGYTF. The CDR3 DNA is TGTGCCACCAGTGAGAATCCCCCTGGCTATGGCTACACCTTC. The chain combines TRBV24-1 with TRBJ1-2; no reliable D call. The germline CDR1 and CDR2 sequences are KGHDR and SFDVKD. Trimming cost V 4 bases and J 4 bases, with 12 bases left between them. The CDR3 consists of 14 residues.

This CDR3 is CASSNLRSVSYNEQFF. CDR3 nucleotide sequence: TGTGCCAGCAGTAACCTACGGAGTGTCTCCTACAATGAGCAGTTCTTC. The chain recombines TRBV6-2 or TRBV6-3 with TRBJ2-1; D is unclear. Per the germline V gene, CDR1 is MNHEY and CDR2 is SVGEGT. V gave up 5 bases and J gave up 0 bases, with 14 bases separating them. This CDR3 contains 16 residues.

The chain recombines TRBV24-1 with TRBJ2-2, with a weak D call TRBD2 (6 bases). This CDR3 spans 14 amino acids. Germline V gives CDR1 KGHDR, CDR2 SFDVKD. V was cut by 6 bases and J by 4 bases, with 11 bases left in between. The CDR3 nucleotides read TGTGCCACCAGTTCGGGACTCGTCACCGGGGAGCTGTTTTTT. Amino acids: CATSSGLVTGELFF.

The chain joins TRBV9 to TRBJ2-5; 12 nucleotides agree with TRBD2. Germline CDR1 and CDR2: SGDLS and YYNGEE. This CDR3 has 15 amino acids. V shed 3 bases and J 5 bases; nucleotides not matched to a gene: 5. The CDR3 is CASSAMGTSGETQYF. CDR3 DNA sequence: TGTGCCAGCAGCGCTATGGGGACTAGCGGGGAGACCCAGTACTTC.

Here the CDR3 DNA reads TGTGCCAGCTGTTTAGGGACTAGCGGGGGGGTAAGCACAGATACGCAGTATTTT. The encoded protein is CASCLGTSGGVSTDTQYF. V gene TRBV3-1 combines with J gene TRBJ2-3; 16 bases map to TRBD2. The V segment lost 8 bases and the J segment 0 bases; nucleotides outside the gene matches: 8. This CDR3 comprises 18 residues. Looked up from germline, CDR1 is LGHDT and CDR2 is YNNKEL (reference sequence).

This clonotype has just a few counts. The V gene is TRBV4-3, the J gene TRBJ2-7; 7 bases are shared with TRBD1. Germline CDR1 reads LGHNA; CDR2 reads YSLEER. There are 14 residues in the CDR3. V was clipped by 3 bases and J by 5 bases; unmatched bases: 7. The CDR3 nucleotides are TGCGCCAGCAGCCACACGACAGGGAGCAACGAGCAGTACTTC. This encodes CASSHTTGSNEQYF.

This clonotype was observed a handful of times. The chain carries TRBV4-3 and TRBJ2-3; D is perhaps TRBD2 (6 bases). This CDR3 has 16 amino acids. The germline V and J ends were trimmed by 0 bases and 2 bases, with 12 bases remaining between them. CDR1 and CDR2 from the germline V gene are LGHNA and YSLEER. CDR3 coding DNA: TGCGCCAGCAGCCAAGATTGGGGACTCCACACAGATACGCAGTATTTT. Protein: CASSQDWGLHTDTQYF.

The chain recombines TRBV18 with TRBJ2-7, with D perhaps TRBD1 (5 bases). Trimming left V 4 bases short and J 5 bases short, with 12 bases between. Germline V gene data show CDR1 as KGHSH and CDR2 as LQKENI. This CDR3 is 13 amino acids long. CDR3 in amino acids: CASSLRDGDEQYF. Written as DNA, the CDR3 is TGTGCCAGCTCACTCAGGGATGGGGACGAGCAGTACTTC.

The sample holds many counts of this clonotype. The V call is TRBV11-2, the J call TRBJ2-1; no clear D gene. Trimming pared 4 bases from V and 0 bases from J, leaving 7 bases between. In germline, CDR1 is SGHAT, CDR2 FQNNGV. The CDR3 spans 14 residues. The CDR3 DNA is TGTGCCAGCAGCTCACTTAGCTCCTACAATGAGCAGTTCTTC. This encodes CASSSLSSYNEQFF.

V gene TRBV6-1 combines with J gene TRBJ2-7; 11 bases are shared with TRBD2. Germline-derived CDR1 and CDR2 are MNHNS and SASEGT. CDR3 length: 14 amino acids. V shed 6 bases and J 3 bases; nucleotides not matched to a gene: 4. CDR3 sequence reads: CASRRLAGLYEQYF. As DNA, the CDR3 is TGTGCCAGCAGAAGACTAGCGGGGCTCTACGAGCAGTACTTC.

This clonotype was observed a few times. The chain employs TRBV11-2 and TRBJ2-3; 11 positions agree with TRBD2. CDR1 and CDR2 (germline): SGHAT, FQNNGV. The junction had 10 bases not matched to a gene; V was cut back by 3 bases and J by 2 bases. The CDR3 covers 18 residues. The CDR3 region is CASSFLWASGGHTDTQYF. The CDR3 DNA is TGTGCCAGCAGCTTTCTATGGGCTAGCGGGGGGCACACAGATACGCAGTATTTT.

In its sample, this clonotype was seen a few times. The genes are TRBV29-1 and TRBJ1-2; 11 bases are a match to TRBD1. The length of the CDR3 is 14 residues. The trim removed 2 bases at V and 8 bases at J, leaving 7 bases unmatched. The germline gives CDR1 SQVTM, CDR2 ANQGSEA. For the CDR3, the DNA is TGCAGCGTTGAAAGGCAGCGGACAGGGGGCGGCTACACCTTC. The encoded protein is CSVERQRTGGGYTF.

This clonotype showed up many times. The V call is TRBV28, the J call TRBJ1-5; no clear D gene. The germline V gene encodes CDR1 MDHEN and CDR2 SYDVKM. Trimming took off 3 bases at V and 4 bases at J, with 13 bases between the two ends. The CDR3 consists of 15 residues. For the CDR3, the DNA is TGTGCCAGCAGTTTGGGCCGTAACGGGAATCAGCCCCAGCATTTT. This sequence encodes CASSLGRNGNQPQHF.

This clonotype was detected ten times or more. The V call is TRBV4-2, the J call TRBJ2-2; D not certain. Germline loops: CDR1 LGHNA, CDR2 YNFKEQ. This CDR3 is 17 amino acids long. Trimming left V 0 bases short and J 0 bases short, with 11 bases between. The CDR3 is CASSQDRRRANTGELFF. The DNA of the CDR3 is TGTGCCAGCAGCCAAGATCGGCGCAGAGCGAACACCGGGGAGCTGTTTTTT.